Listed below are T cell receptor beta chains from one sample, sequenced in a study of blood T cell repertoires in COVID-19. The repertoire was sequenced with immunoSEQ multiplex PCR; TCRdb's copy has only in-frame clones and lacks some. The table has over 250,000 clones, about nine tenths seen once. The source material was peripheral blood. The source of these receptors is a man aged 50 or older with acute or convalescent COVID-19. Both conserved end residues are part of each CDR3. A D gene is named only where the DNA matches it firmly. The size entry is marked missing in some rows and otherwise reads once, few, many or a size class.

V gene: TRBV18
J gene: TRBJ1-1
clone size: once
D gene: .
CDR3 DNA: TGTGCCAGCTCACCCGGGACAAGGAACACTGAAGCTTTCTTT
CDR3 protein: CASSPGTRNTEAFF

V gene: TRBV7-8
J gene: TRBJ1-5
clone size: .
D gene: .
CDR3 DNA: TGTGCCAGCAGCTTAGTCGCCAGTGATCAGCCCCAGCATTTT
CDR3 protein: CASSLVASDQPQHF

V gene: TRBV9
J gene: TRBJ1-6
clone size: .
D gene: .
CDR3 DNA: TGTGCCAGCAGCAAACTAAATTCACCCCTCCACTTT
CDR3 protein: CASSKLNSPLHF

V gene: TRBV2
J gene: TRBJ1-1
clone size: few
D gene: .
CDR3 DNA: TGTGCCAGCAGTGGAACAGGGTATACTGAAGCTTTCTTT
CDR3 protein: CASSGTGYTEAFF

V gene: TRBV4-1
J gene: TRBJ2-6
clone size: .
D gene: .
CDR3 DNA: TGCGCCAGCAGCCTTGGGTCAGGGCCCGGGGCCAACGTCCTGACTTTC
CDR3 protein: CASSLGSGPGANVLTF

V gene: TRBV5-5
J gene: TRBJ2-7
clone size: .
D gene: TRBD1
CDR3 DNA: TGTGCCAGCAGCCGATGGACAGGGCTATCCGAGCAGTACTTC
CDR3 protein: CASSRWTGLSEQYF

V gene: TRBV18
J gene: TRBJ2-7
clone size: .
D gene: TRBD1
CDR3 DNA: TGTGCCAGCTCACCAGACTTTCGCCAAAGCGGACAGGGATTCTACGAGCAGTACTTC
CDR3 protein: CASSPDFRQSGQGFYEQYF

V gene: TRBV25-1
J gene: TRBJ1-4
clone size: .
D gene: .
CDR3 DNA: TGTGCCAGCAGTGCCGGCAGACTTGCAACTAATGAAAAACTGTTTTTT
CDR3 protein: CASSAGRLATNEKLFF

V gene: TRBV19
J gene: TRBJ2-5
clone size: few
D gene: .
CDR3 DNA: TGTGCCAGTAGTATCTGGGGGGAAGAGACCCAGTACTTC
CDR3 protein: CASSIWGEETQYF

V gene: TRBV12-5
J gene: TRBJ1-1
clone size: .
D gene: TRBD1
CDR3 DNA: TGTGCTAGTGGTTTGGTCGGGACAGGGACCACTGAAGCTTTCTTT
CDR3 protein: CASGLVGTGTTEAFF

V gene: TRBV2
J gene: TRBJ2-2
clone size: .
D gene: .
CDR3 DNA: TGTGCCAGCAGGGGAGCAACGAACACCGGGGAGCTGTTTTTT
CDR3 protein: CASRGATNTGELFF

V gene: TRBV27
J gene: TRBJ2-5
clone size: .
D gene: .
CDR3 DNA: TGTGCCAGCAGTTCTAGCGACCAAATACAAGAGACCCAGTACTTC
CDR3 protein: CASSSSDQIQETQYF

V gene: TRBV5-1
J gene: TRBJ1-2
clone size: .
D gene: .
CDR3 DNA: TGCGCCAGCAGCCTAGACAGGCCGGTCAACTATGGCTACACCTTC
CDR3 protein: CASSLDRPVNYGYTF

V gene: TRBV5-4
J gene: TRBJ2-3
clone size: .
D gene: .
CDR3 DNA: TGTGCCAGTTCCGACAGAACCGGCACAGATACGCAGTATTTT
CDR3 protein: CASSDRTGTDTQYF

V gene: TRBV3-1/TRBV3-2
J gene: TRBJ1-2
clone size: once
D gene: TRBD1
CDR3 DNA: TGTGCCAGCAGCCACCGTCCCGGGACAGGAGAGAACTATGGCTACACCTTC
CDR3 protein: CASSHRPGTGENYGYTF

V gene: TRBV3-1/TRBV3-2
J gene: TRBJ2-2
clone size: .
D gene: .
CDR3 DNA: TGTGCCAGCAGCCGGGTAGGGAGCACCGGGGAGCTGTTTTTT
CDR3 protein: CASSRVGSTGELFF

V gene: TRBV2
J gene: TRBJ2-7
clone size: .
D gene: TRBD1
CDR3 DNA: TGTGCCAGCAGAGGGGACAGCGATCTGCACGAGCAGTACTTC
CDR3 protein: CASRGDSDLHEQYF

V gene: TRBV14
J gene: TRBJ2-4
clone size: .
D gene: TRBD1
CDR3 DNA: TGTGCCAGCAGCCGGCACGGACAGGCTGGGAGCATTCAGTACTTC
CDR3 protein: CASSRHGQAGSIQYF

V gene: TRBV2
J gene: TRBJ1-2
clone size: once
D gene: TRBD1
CDR3 DNA: TGTGCCAGCAGTGGTACCCGGGACAGGGTGGACTATGGCTACACCTTC
CDR3 protein: CASSGTRDRVDYGYTF

V gene: TRBV18
J gene: TRBJ2-2
clone size: .
D gene: .
CDR3 DNA: TGTGCCAGCTCACCAGGCCGGGGGGCTTCGGTCACCGGGGAGCTGTTTTTT
CDR3 protein: CASSPGRGASVTGELFF

V gene: TRBV3-1/TRBV3-2
J gene: TRBJ1-1
clone size: .
D gene: .
CDR3 DNA: TGTGCCAGCAGCCACGGGGGGAGGAACACTGAAGCTTTCTTT
CDR3 protein: CASSHGGRNTEAFF

V gene: TRBV30
J gene: TRBJ2-1
clone size: .
D gene: TRBD2
CDR3 DNA: TGTGCCTGGAAACGTTTAAGGCGGGGGAACGACAATGAGCAGTTCTTC
CDR3 protein: CAWKRLRRGNDNEQFF

V gene: TRBV29-1
J gene: TRBJ1-1
clone size: .
D gene: TRBD1
CDR3 DNA: TGCAGCGTGGGACAGGGCCAGATTGAAGCTTTCTTT
CDR3 protein: CSVGQGQIEAFF

V gene: TRBV5-6
J gene: TRBJ1-2
clone size: .
D gene: .
CDR3 DNA: TGTGCCAGCAGCTTTCAGGGGCGCCCCTATGGCTACACCTTC
CDR3 protein: CASSFQGRPYGYTF

V gene: TRBV6-5
J gene: TRBJ1-2
clone size: .
D gene: .
CDR3 DNA: TGTGCCAGCAGTCCAGGGACTACGGACTATGGCTACACCTTC
CDR3 protein: CASSPGTTDYGYTF

V gene: TRBV5-6
J gene: TRBJ1-2
clone size: few
D gene: .
CDR3 DNA: TGTGCCAGCAGCATCGGGTTCGGAGGGGTGGGCTACACCTTC
CDR3 protein: CASSIGFGGVGYTF